This T cell receptor (beta chain) was identified during a study of cytomegalovirus exposure and HLA in healthy donors. Study outcomes and limitations: Most subjects had HLA-A and HLA-B alleles reportedly predicted accurately by TCR beta sequences.

In the case of this clone: Its antigen is still unknown.

Each donor's status was that of a healthy bone marrow donor. This CDR3 is 17 amino acids long. Looked up from germline, CDR1 is SGHTS and CDR2 is YDEGEE. The V gene end was trimmed by 5 bases and the J gene end by 3 bases; junction bases not matched to a gene: 12. The PCR employed 60 Vbeta primers together with 13 Jbeta primers. Libraries were prepared by immunoSEQ multiplex PCR; TCRdb keeps only in-frame clonotypes and omits some of them. Among about 240,000 clones, more than 75% were seen once, and the ten largest hold 0.24%. The source material was PBMCs. The chain couples TRBV5-8 to TRBJ2-7; 12 bases fit TRBD2. This TCR derives from a girl aged 2 to 9 in good health and CMV-seronegative. The CDR3 nucleotides read TGTGCCAGCAGTTTGCCTCCGGGACTAGCGGGTGTCTACGAGCAGTACTTC. As protein: CASSLPPGLAGVYEQYF.